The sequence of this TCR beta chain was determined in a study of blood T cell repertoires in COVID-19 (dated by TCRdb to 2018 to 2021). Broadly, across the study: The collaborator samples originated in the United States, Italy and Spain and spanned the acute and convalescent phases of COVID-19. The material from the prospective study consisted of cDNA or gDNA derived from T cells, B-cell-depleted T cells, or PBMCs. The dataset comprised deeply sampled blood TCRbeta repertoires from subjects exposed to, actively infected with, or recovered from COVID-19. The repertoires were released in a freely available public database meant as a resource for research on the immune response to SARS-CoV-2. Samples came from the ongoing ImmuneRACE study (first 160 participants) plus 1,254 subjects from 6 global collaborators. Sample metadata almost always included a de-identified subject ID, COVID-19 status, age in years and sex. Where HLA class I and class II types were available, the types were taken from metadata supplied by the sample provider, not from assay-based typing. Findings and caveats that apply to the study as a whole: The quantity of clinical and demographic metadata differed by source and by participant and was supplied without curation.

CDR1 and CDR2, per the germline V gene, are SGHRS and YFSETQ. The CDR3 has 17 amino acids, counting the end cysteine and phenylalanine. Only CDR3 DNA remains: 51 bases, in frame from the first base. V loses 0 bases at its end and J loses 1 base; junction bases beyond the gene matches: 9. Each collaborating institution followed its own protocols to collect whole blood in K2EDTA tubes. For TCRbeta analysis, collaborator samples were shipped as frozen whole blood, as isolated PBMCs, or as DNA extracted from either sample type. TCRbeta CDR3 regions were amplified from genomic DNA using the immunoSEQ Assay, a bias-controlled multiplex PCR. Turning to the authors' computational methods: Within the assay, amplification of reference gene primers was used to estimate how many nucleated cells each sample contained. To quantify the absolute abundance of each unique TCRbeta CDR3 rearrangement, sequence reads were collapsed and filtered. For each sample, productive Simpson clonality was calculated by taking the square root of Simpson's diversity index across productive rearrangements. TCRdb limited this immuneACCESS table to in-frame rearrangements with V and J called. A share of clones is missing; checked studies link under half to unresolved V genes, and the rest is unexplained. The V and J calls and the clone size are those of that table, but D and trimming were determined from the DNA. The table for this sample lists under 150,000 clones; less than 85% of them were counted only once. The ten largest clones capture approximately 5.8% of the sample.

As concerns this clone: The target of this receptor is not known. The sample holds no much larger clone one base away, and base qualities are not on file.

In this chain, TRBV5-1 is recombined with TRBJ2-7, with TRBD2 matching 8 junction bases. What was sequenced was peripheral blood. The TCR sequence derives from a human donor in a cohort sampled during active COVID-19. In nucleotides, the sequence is TGCGCCAGCAGCTTGGCCTTAAGTAGCGGGGTTTCCTACGAGCAGTACTTC. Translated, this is CASSLALSSGVSYEQYF.